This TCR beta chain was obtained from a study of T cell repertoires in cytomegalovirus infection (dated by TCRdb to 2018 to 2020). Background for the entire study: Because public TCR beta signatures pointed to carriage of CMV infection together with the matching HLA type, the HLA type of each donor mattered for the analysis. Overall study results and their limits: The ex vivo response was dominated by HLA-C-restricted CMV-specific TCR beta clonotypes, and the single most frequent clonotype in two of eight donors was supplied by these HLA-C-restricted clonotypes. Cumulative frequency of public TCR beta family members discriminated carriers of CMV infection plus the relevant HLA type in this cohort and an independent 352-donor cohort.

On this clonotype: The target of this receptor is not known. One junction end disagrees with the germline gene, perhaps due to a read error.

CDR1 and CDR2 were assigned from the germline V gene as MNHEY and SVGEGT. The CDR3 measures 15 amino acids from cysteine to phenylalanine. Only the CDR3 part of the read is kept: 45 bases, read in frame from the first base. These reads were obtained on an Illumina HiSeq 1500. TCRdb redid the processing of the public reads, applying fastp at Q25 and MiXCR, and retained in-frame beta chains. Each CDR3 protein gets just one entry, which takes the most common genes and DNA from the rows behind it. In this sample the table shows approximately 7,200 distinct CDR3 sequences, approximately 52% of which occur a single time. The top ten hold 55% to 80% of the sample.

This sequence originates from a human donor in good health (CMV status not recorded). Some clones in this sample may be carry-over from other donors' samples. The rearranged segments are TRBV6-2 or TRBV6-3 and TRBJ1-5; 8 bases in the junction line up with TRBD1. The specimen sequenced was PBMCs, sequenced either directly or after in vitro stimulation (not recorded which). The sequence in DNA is TGTGACAGCATTGTTTATCAGGGGGCCGCTCAGCCCCAGAAGTTT. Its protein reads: CDSIVYQGAAQPQKF.